Listed below are T cell receptor beta chains from one sample, sequenced in a study of blood T cell repertoires in COVID-19. Generated by immunoSEQ multiplex PCR, the TCRdb table keeps only in-frame clones and is missing some. The sample consists of 100,000 to 150,000 clones, approximately 83% of them appearing once. Sequencing input: peripheral blood. These receptors were collected from a woman in her forties or fifties with acute or convalescent COVID-19. CDR3s include the opening cysteine and the closing phenylalanine or tryptophan. A D gene is named only where the DNA matches it firmly. Expanded clones are given a class, and other clones once, few, many or no size at all.

D gene	V gene	clone size	J gene	CDR3 protein	CDR3 DNA
TRBD2	TRBV7-2	NA	TRBJ2-5	CASSIGLAGGKETQYF	TGTGCCAGCAGCATTGGACTAGCGGGGGGAAAAGAGACCCAGTACTTC
TRBD1	TRBV6-5	NA	TRBJ2-2	CASSSWTGNTGELFF	TGTGCCAGCAGTTCTTGGACAGGGAACACCGGGGAGCTGTTTTTT
NA	TRBV4-1	NA	TRBJ2-2	CASSQDDREAGELFF	TGCGCCAGCAGCCAAGATGATCGGGAAGCCGGGGAGCTGTTTTTT
TRBD2	TRBV14	NA	TRBJ2-3	CASSSLNSGGTDTQYF	TGTGCCAGCAGCTCTCTTAATAGCGGGGGCACAGATACGCAGTATTTT
NA	TRBV5-4	NA	TRBJ2-7	CASSLVGVEQYF	TGTGCCAGCAGCTTGGTCGGTGTTGAGCAGTACTTC
NA	TRBV3-1/TRBV3-2	NA	TRBJ1-2	CASSHGNYGYTF	TGTGCCAGCAGCCACGGTAACTATGGCTACACCTTC
TRBD1	TRBV11-2	NA	TRBJ2-6	CASSWTGFSGANVLTF	TGTGCCAGCAGCTGGACAGGGTTCTCTGGGGCCAACGTCCTGACTTTC
NA	TRBV7-6	NA	TRBJ1-6	CASSQSRTVNSPLHF	TGTGCCAGCAGCCAAAGCCGGACAGTAAATTCACCCCTCCACTTT
TRBD1	TRBV12-5	once	TRBJ2-7	CASGSETGGWYEQYF	TGTGCTAGTGGTTCGGAAACAGGGGGTTGGTACGAGCAGTACTTC
NA	TRBV9	NA	TRBJ1-1	CASSPRAADTEAFF	TGTGCCAGCAGCCCCCGCGCAGCGGACACTGAAGCTTTCTTT
NA	TRBV5-1	NA	TRBJ1-1	CASSLGPREGRSEAFF	TGCGCCAGCAGCTTGGGGCCAAGGGAGGGAAGGTCTGAAGCTTTCTTT
NA	TRBV21-1	NA	TRBJ1-3	CASSKSRGRYSGNTIYF	TGTGCCAGCAGCAAGTCAAGGGGCCGATACTCTGGAAACACCATATATTTT
NA	TRBV4-2	NA	TRBJ1-4	CASSPRTVLTNEKLFF	TGTGCCAGCAGCCCGAGGACAGTTCTAACTAATGAAAAACTGTTTTTT
NA	TRBV6-1	NA	TRBJ2-4	CASSEAGVKNIQYF	TGTGCCAGCAGTGAAGCTGGAGTTAAAAACATTCAGTACTTC
TRBD1	TRBV4-1	NA	TRBJ2-4	CASSQSDTGGIGKNIQYF	TGCGCCAGCAGCCAATCTGACACAGGGGGCATCGGCAAAAACATTCAGTACTTC
NA	TRBV12-5	once	TRBJ1-2	CASGDLNGDYSGYTF	TGTGCTAGTGGTGACCTGAACGGGGACTACTCTGGCTACACCTTC
TRBD1	TRBV9	NA	TRBJ2-2	CASNLQGAQGGELFF	TGTGCCAGCAACCTCCAGGGGGCGCAGGGCGGGGAGCTGTTTTTT
NA	TRBV19	NA	TRBJ1-1	CASSIDRAGNTEAFF	TGTGCCAGTAGTATAGATCGAGCAGGGAACACTGAAGCTTTCTTT
TRBD2	TRBV20-1	few	TRBJ2-7	CSASVLAGGKSHEQYF	TGCAGTGCTAGTGTCCTAGCGGGGGGGAAATCTCACGAGCAGTACTTC
NA	TRBV4-1	NA	TRBJ2-7	CASSPLQNSGSYEQYF	TGCGCCAGCAGCCCTTTACAGAACTCAGGCTCCTACGAGCAGTACTTC
NA	TRBV7-2	NA	TRBJ2-7	CASSPSPQDTKPSYEQYF	TGTGCCAGCAGCCCCTCGCCGCAGGACACCAAACCCTCCTACGAGCAGTACTTC
TRBD1	TRBV30	NA	TRBJ1-1	CAWSPRVGTGGGTEAFF	TGTGCCTGGAGTCCCCGGGTAGGTACAGGGGGCGGAACTGAAGCTTTCTTT
NA	TRBV6-1	NA	TRBJ1-6	CASSDAPNSPLHF	TGTGCCAGCAGTGATGCGCCTAATTCACCCCTCCACTTT
NA	TRBV6-5	NA	TRBJ1-6	CASMWLEGNSPLHF	TGTGCCAGCATGTGGTTGGAGGGCAATTCACCCCTCCACTTT
NA	TRBV29-1	NA	TRBJ1-2	CSVEDQRVSF	TGCAGCGTTGAAGATCAGAGGGTATCCTTC
NA	TRBV6-2/TRBV6-3	NA	TRBJ2-3	CASSYSISAPGTQYF	TGTGCCAGCAGTTACTCGATTTCGGCTCCGGGAACGCAGTATTTT
TRBD1	TRBV4-1	NA	TRBJ2-7	CASSQDGRDRVREQYF	TGCGCCAGCAGCCAAGATGGCCGGGACAGGGTTAGGGAGCAGTACTTC
TRBD2	TRBV9	NA	TRBJ2-1	CASSVGLAGGPYNEQFF	TGTGCCAGCAGCGTAGGACTAGCGGGGGGACCCTACAATGAGCAGTTCTTC
NA	TRBV19	NA	TRBJ1-6	CASSIGGMNSPLHF	TGTGCCAGTAGTATAGGTGGCATGAATTCACCCCTCCACTTT
NA	TRBV25-1	few	TRBJ1-1	CASSRSGYTEAFF	TGTGCCAGCAGTAGGTCAGGTTACACTGAAGCTTTCTTT
NA	TRBV6-1	NA	TRBJ1-6	CASSEWDTGPGLPLHF	TGTGCCAGCAGTGAGTGGGACACTGGGCCGGGCCTTCCCCTCCACTTT
NA	TRBV30	NA	TRBJ2-7	CAWSVTGGGYEQYF	TGTGCCTGGAGTGTAACAGGGGGGGGCTACGAGCAGTACTTC